Listed here are 21 T cell receptor beta chains from one sample, sequenced in a study of cytomegalovirus exposure and HLA in healthy donors. PCR amplification relied on 60 Vbeta primers (plus 13 Jbeta primers). Profiling relied on immunoSEQ multiplex PCR, and the TCRdb table lists in-frame clones only, not all of them. Found here are about 130,000 clones, 75% to 85% of them singletons; the top ten hold more than 8%. The sequenced sample was PBMCs. These receptors were taken from a man in his thirties or forties in good health and CMV-seropositive.

This chain connects TRBV11-3 to TRBJ1-5, with 10 bases aligning to TRBD1. Germline CDR1 SGHNT, CDR2 YENEEA. The CDR3 is made up of 17 amino acids. V shed 2 bases and J 7 bases; nucleotides not matched to a gene: 11. The CDR3 spells CASSLFRDRGRGQPQHF. The DNA for the CDR3 is TGTGCCAGCAGCTTATTCCGGGACAGGGGAAGAGGGCAGCCCCAGCATTTT. The variable domain in full, completed from reference TRBV11-3 and TRBJ1-5, reads EAGVVQSPRYKIIEKKQPVAFWCNPISGHNTLYWYLQNLGQGPELLIRYENEEAVDDSQLPKDRFSAERLKGVDSTLKIQPAELGDSAVYLCASSLFRDRGRGQPQHFGDGTRLSIL.

This sequence joins TRBV6-1 and TRBJ1-1; D may be TRBD1 (6 bases). CDR3 size: 14 residues. Germline V gene data show CDR1 as MNHNS and CDR2 as SASEGT. Trimming removed 2 bases at V and 4 bases at J, with 11 bases between. DNA of the CDR3: TGTGCCAGCAGTGAACCCACAGGGACCACTGAAGCTTTCTTT. It translates to CASSEPTGTTEAFF.

The genes are TRBV7-6 and TRBJ2-3, with 11 bases aligning to TRBD2. The junction had 4 bases not matched to a gene; V was cut back by 1 base and J by 4 bases. The V gene's germline CDR1 is SGHVS and CDR2 FNYEAQ. This CDR3 comprises 16 residues. The CDR3 loop is CASSLGLAGGADTQYF. DNA for the CDR3: TGTGCCAGCAGCTTAGGGCTAGCGGGGGGCGCAGATACGCAGTATTTT.

With regard to this clone: Other nucleotide sequences in the sample specify the same CDR3. V gene TRBV14 combines with J gene TRBJ1-2; no definite D call. Trimming removed 1 base from V and 4 bases from J, with 4 bases in between. CDR3 length equals 12 residues. CDR1 SGHDN and CDR2 FVKESK come from the germline V gene. The CDR3 nucleotides read TGTGCCAGCAGCCAAGGAGTCTATGGCTACACCTTC. Translating gives CASSQGVYGYTF.

The genes are TRBV4-1 and TRBJ2-5; a weak D match, TRBD2 (7 bases). This CDR3 spans 17 amino acids. V was pared by 1 base and J by 4 bases, with 19 bases between. Germline CDR1 MGHRA, CDR2 YSYEKL. In DNA, the CDR3 is TGCGCCAGCAGCCAAGCACGGGGGGCAACGGCAGGAGAGACCCAGTACTTC. This translates into CASSQARGATAGETQYF.

This chain uses TRBV4-1 with TRBJ2-7, with 11 bases aligning to TRBD1. The ends lost 3 bases at V and 2 bases at J; junction bases unmatched: 3. The CDR3 is made up of 15 amino acids. Germline-derived CDR1 and CDR2 are MGHRA and YSYEKL. CDR3 loop: CASSHPGQGAYEQYF. The CDR3 DNA is TGCGCCAGCAGCCACCCGGGACAGGGGGCCTACGAGCAGTACTTC.

The chain links TRBV6-6 to TRBJ1-6; D gene unclear. The V end was cut by 6 bases, the J end by 0 bases, with 12 bases between. Germline V gene lookup returns CDR1 MNHNY and CDR2 SVGAGI (reference sequence). The CDR3 consists of 16 residues. DNA for the CDR3: TGTGCCAGCAGATCCCCGGAGTTCTCCTATAATTCACCCCTCCACTTT. Its protein is CASRSPEFSYNSPLHF.

The chain uses TRBV5-6 and TRBJ2-5; 8 bases line up with TRBD1. TRBJ2-7 matches the DNA end more closely, so the J call is doubtful. There are 14 residues in the CDR3. Germline loops: CDR1 SGHDT, CDR2 YYEEEE. The CDR3 sequence: CASSWTGLPYEQYF. The CDR3 region has the DNA TGTGCCAGCAGCTGGACAGGGCTCCCCTACGAGCAGTACTTC.

The V call is TRBV4-1, the J call TRBJ1-6; D is uncertain. Germline V lookup: CDR1 MGHRA, CDR2 YSYEKL. The CDR3 is 17 residues long. The V and J ends lost 4 bases and 7 bases respectively, with 20 bases between them. The CDR3: CASSPLARSRRNSPLHF. Here the CDR3 DNA reads TGCGCCAGCAGCCCGCTGGCCAGGTCCCGCCGCAATTCACCCCTCCACTTT.

V and J are TRBV7-3 and TRBJ1-1; D might be TRBD1 (5 bases). CDR3 length: 13 amino acids. V dropped 3 bases and J dropped 7 bases, with 12 bases sitting between them. Per germline, CDR1 SGHTA and CDR2 FQGTGA. CDR3 sequence reads: CASSLGGSGEAFF. CDR3 nucleotides: TGTGCCAGCAGCTTGGGGGGATCCGGTGAAGCTTTCTTT.

The chain employs TRBV2 and TRBJ2-4; 10 bases are a match to TRBD1. V shed 8 bases and J 1 base; nucleotides not matched to a gene: 11. The CDR3 length is 17 residues. Germline CDR1 is SNHLY and CDR2 is FYNNEI. CDR3 in amino acids: CASLKTGGAEAKNIQYF. The CDR3, as DNA: TGTGCCAGCCTGAAGACAGGGGGCGCAGAGGCCAAAAACATTCAGTACTTC.

The chain carries TRBV6-6 and TRBJ1-1; D unresolved. The CDR3 consists of 11 residues. The V end was cut by 5 bases, the J end by 2 bases, with 3 bases between. Germline assignment: CDR1 MNHNY and CDR2 SVGAGI (reference sequence). The CDR3 loop reads CASSTNTEAFF. The CDR3 DNA sequence: TGTGCCAGCAGTACAAACACTGAAGCTTTCTTT.

This chain connects TRBV13 to TRBJ1-2; D remains ambiguous. Trimming stripped 5 bases from V and 5 bases from J, with 12 bases between. Germline loops: CDR1 PRHDT, CDR2 FYEKMQ (reference sequence). This CDR3 spans 13 amino acids. CDR3 nucleotides: TGTGCCAGCAGCCCACCGGTACGTTATGGCTACACCTTC. It yields the protein CASSPPVRYGYTF.

The chain carries TRBV5-1 and TRBJ2-5, with D perhaps matching TRBD2 (6 bases). The germline V and J ends were trimmed by 8 bases and 11 bases, with 19 bases remaining between them. This CDR3 contains 12 residues. The germline gives CDR1 SGHRS, CDR2 YFSETQ. CDR3 sequence: CASRGSPWEQYF. The CDR3 DNA is TGCGCCAGTCGGGGGTCCCCGTGGGAGCAGTACTTC.

The J gene is TRBJ2-5, the V gene TRBV6-1; 10 bases line up with TRBD1. Trimming at V came to 6 bases and at J to 6 bases, leaving 10 bases not matched to a gene. Germline CDR1 MNHNS, CDR2 SASEGT. This CDR3 has 15 amino acids. The CDR3 DNA reads as TGTGCCAGCAGAGACGGGACAGGGGCTCGCAAGACCCAGTACTTC. It is translated as CASRDGTGARKTQYF.

The V call is TRBV27, the J call TRBJ2-7; 9 bases align to TRBD1. The trim removed 3 bases at V and 2 bases at J, leaving 5 bases unmatched. This CDR3 is built from 15 residues. Germline CDR1 MNHEY, CDR2 SMNVEV (reference sequence). CDR3 amino acids: CASSFADRGAYEQYF. The CDR3 nucleotides read TGTGCCAGCAGTTTCGCCGACAGGGGGGCCTACGAGCAGTACTTC.

This chain uses TRBV19 with TRBJ1-5, with 8 bases matching TRBD1. The CDR3 loop spans 15 amino acids. V shed 4 bases, J shed 2 bases, and the junction held 4 bases outside the gene matches. Germline-derived CDR1 and CDR2 are LNHDA and SQIVND (reference sequence). The CDR3 DNA reads as TGTGCCAGTAGTAGACAGGGGTGGGGCAATCAGCCCCAGCATTTT. It encodes CASSRQGWGNQPQHF.

This clone was recorded a few times. The V call is TRBV7-2, the J call TRBJ1-2; 10 bases line up with TRBD1. V dropped 2 bases and J dropped 2; count of bases not matched to a gene: 8. This CDR3 is built from 17 residues. CDR1 SGHTA and CDR2 FQGNSA come from the germline V gene. The CDR3 here is CASSLNGGGQGNYGYTF. The CDR3, as DNA: TGTGCCAGCAGCTTAAACGGTGGGGGACAGGGGAACTATGGCTACACCTTC.

This sequence joins TRBV2 and TRBJ2-3, with a weak D call TRBD2 (6 bases). Germline CDR1 and CDR2: SNHLY and FYNNEI. Trimming stripped 4 bases from V and 9 bases from J, with 23 bases between. This CDR3 has 16 amino acids. CDR3 nucleotides: TGTGCCAGCAGTGCCCCGATGGGAGGCGGCGGTTACACGCAGTATTTT. Translated: CASSAPMGGGGYTQYF.

This rearrangement joins TRBV7-2 to TRBJ2-7, with TRBD2 matching over 9 bases. V trimming: 6 bases; J trimming: 4 bases; junction bases outside the gene matches: 7. There are 14 residues in the CDR3. Per germline, CDR1 SGHTA and CDR2 FQGNSA. This CDR3 is CASSSLAGGYEQYF. The CDR3, as DNA: TGTGCCAGCAGTTCTCTGGCGGGGGGGTACGAGCAGTACTTC.

The rearrangement links TRBV10-3 to TRBJ2-7; 13 bases match TRBD2. Germline CDR1 is ENHRY and CDR2 is SYGVKD. The CDR3 contains 15 residues. The trim removed 0 bases at V and 4 bases at J, leaving 0 bases unmatched. In nucleotides, the CDR3 is TGTGCCATCAGTGAGTCGGGACTAGCGGGGTACGAGCAGTACTTC. It yields the protein CAISESGLAGYEQYF.